This T cell receptor beta chain was found in a study of T cells in Graves' hyperthyroidism and ophthalmopathy. In regard to this clonotype: The antigen is unknown.

Amplified regions were TCR beta CDR3 sequences from RNA transcripts. The study used the HTBI primer set for a first-round RT-PCR of the TCR CDR3. TCRdb called the multiplex PCR reads again in MiXCR, with one record for every CDR3 protein. The table lists roughly 500,000 distinct CDR3 sequences, 40% to 50% of them singletons. Each diagnosis was grounded in clinical symptoms, serum thyroxine and TRAb, thyroid ultrasound, and orbital computed tomography. With V trimmed by 3 bases and J by 5 bases, 2 bases remained unmatched. This CDR3 has 13 residues. The V gene's germline CDR1 is SEHNR and CDR2 FQNEAQ (reference sequence). Findings and caveats of the study: A model of 13 V-J pairs discriminated ophthalmopathy from stable hyperthyroidism. In the blood, most expanded thyroid clonotypes above 0.001 appeared as well. The model identified upcoming ophthalmopathy a median roughly 6 months ahead of onset.

The chain combines TRBV7-9 with TRBJ1-2; 8 positions agree with TRBD1. Sequencing input: peripheral blood or thyroid tissue (not recorded which). The sequence was collected from an adult woman with Graves' disease, either hyperthyroidism or ophthalmopathy (not recorded which). CDR3 sequence: CASSFGQGYGYTF. Written as DNA, the CDR3 is TGTGCCAGCAGCTTCGGACAGGGTTATGGCTACACCTTC.